This is a list of T cell receptor beta chains from one sample in a study of cytomegalovirus exposure and HLA in healthy donors. TCRdb's copy holds only in-frame clones and misses some; the assay was immunoSEQ multiplex PCR. The data contain 150,000 to 200,000 clones, 70% to 90% of them seen just once; the ten biggest clones take up 2% to 3%. The sequenced material came from PBMCs. These receptors originate from a man aged 25-40 years in good health and CMV-seropositive. Each CDR3 is given with its conserved first and last residue. The D gene is left open where the match is weak. Only part of the rows carry a size: once, few, many, or a class if the clone is expanded.

v_call	clone_size	d_call	j_call	cdr3_length	cdr3_aa	cdr3_nt
TRBV7-9	NA	TRBD2	TRBJ2-1	14	CASSLAGTMDEQFF	TGTGCCAGCAGCTTAGCGGGGACTATGGATGAGCAGTTCTTC
TRBV7-2	NA	TRBD2	TRBJ2-1	16	CASSLGLAGGDNEQFF	TGTGCCAGCAGCTTAGGACTAGCGGGAGGAGACAATGAGCAGTTCTTC
TRBV4-1	NA	NA	TRBJ2-3	16	CASSPGAGEFTDTQYF	TGCGCCAGCAGCCCGGGGGCGGGAGAGTTCACAGATACGCAGTATTTT
TRBV7-9	NA	NA	TRBJ1-2	14	CASSLGQGPLGYTF	TGTGCCAGCAGCTTAGGGCAGGGGCCGTTAGGCTACACCTTC
TRBV15	NA	NA	TRBJ2-7	13	CATSREMGYEQYF	TGTGCCACCAGTCGGGAAATGGGCTACGAGCAGTACTTC
TRBV6-5	NA	NA	TRBJ1-2	13	CASSPQGGYGYTF	TGTGCCAGCAGTCCACAAGGGGGTTATGGCTACACCTTC
TRBV18	NA	NA	TRBJ2-1	15	CASSRAGGFYNEQFF	TGTGCCAGCTCACGGGCAGGGGGGTTCTACAATGAGCAGTTCTTC
TRBV29-1	NA	NA	TRBJ1-1	11	CSVEANTEAFF	TGCAGCGTAGAGGCTAACACTGAAGCTTTCTTT
TRBV18	NA	NA	TRBJ2-2	15	CASSQGVKNTGELFF	TGTGCCAGCTCACAAGGGGTGAAGAACACCGGGGAGCTGTTTTTT
TRBV7-2	NA	TRBD2	TRBJ2-3	16	CASSSGLAGSTDTQYF	TGTGCCAGCAGCTCGGGACTAGCGGGGAGCACAGATACGCAGTATTTT
TRBV27	NA	TRBD2	TRBJ2-1	16	CASSLGLAGSYNEQFF	TGTGCCAGCAGTCTGGGACTAGCGGGGTCCTACAATGAGCAGTTCTTC
TRBV7-3	NA	NA	TRBJ2-1	17	CASSYAPTSRTYNEQFF	TGTGCCAGCAGCTACGCCCCGACAAGCCGTACCTACAATGAGCAGTTCTTC
TRBV6-5	NA	NA	TRBJ1-5	15	CASSASRDNNQPQHF	TGTGCCAGCAGCGCCAGCCGGGACAACAATCAGCCCCAGCATTTT
TRBV7-9	NA	NA	TRBJ2-7	12	CASSSPFREQYF	TGTGCCAGCAGTTCCCCTTTCCGCGAGCAGTACTTC
TRBV15	NA	TRBD2	TRBJ2-1	15	CATSSGRQYYNEQFF	TGTGCCACCAGCAGCGGGAGGCAGTACTACAATGAGCAGTTCTTC
TRBV7-9	NA	NA	TRBJ1-5	12	CSSSFNNQPQHF	TGTTCCAGCAGCTTTAATAATCAGCCCCAGCATTTT
TRBV7-9	NA	TRBD1	TRBJ2-5	15	CASSPTGTEVETQYF	TGTGCCAGCAGCCCGACCGGGACAGAAGTGGAGACCCAGTACTTC
TRBV7-2	NA	TRBD1	TRBJ2-2	16	CASSSSGTGLTGELFF	TGTGCCAGCAGCTCGTCCGGGACAGGGTTGACCGGGGAGCTGTTTTTT
TRBV13	NA	TRBD1	TRBJ1-5	15	CASSLGQGDGQPQHF	TGTGCCAGCAGCTTAGGTCAGGGGGACGGTCAGCCCCAGCATTTT
TRBV5-4	NA	TRBD1	TRBJ1-2	15	CASRDRAADTGGYTF	TGTGCCAGCAGGGACAGGGCGGCAGACACAGGTGGCTACACCTTC
TRBV7-9	NA	NA	TRBJ2-1	15	CASSKGLGGPNEQFF	TGTGCCAGCAGCAAGGGCCTCGGGGGTCCCAATGAGCAGTTCTTC
TRBV4-1	NA	TRBD2	TRBJ2-1	16	CASSQAPGLTYNEQFF	TGCGCCAGCAGCCAAGCCCCGGGACTAACTTACAATGAGCAGTTCTTC
TRBV7-3	NA	NA	TRBJ2-1	14	CASSAAGTYNEQFF	TGTGCCAGCAGCGCCGCCGGGACTTACAATGAGCAGTTCTTC
TRBV12-1	NA	NA	TRBJ1-3	17	CASSFGFRVGSGNTIYF	NA
TRBV7-2	NA	NA	TRBJ1-2	15	CASSLGTGREGGYTF	TGTGCCAGCAGCTTAGGTACAGGGAGGGAGGGTGGCTACACCTTC
TRBV23-1	NA	TRBD1	TRBJ1-2	17	CASSQPLGQETNYGYTF	TGCGCCAGCAGTCAGCCCTTAGGACAGGAAACTAACTATGGCTACACCTTC
TRBV2	NA	NA	TRBJ1-1	16	CASNDGDGAASTEAFF	TGTGCCAGCAACGATGGGGATGGGGCAGCAAGCACTGAAGCTTTCTTT
TRBV11-3	NA	TRBD2	TRBJ2-3	17	CASSSTRTSGNGDTQYF	TGTGCCAGCAGCTCCACCCGTACTAGCGGGAACGGAGATACGCAGTATTTT
TRBV6-1	few	TRBD2	TRBJ2-3	15	CASTRRTSGTDTQYF	TGTGCCAGCACCCGCCGGACTAGCGGCACAGATACGCAGTATTTT
TRBV7-6	NA	TRBD2	TRBJ2-3	16	CASSLLAGGLTDTQYF	TGTGCCAGCAGCTTACTAGCGGGAGGGCTCACAGATACGCAGTATTTT
TRBV6-6	NA	TRBD2	TRBJ2-2	15	CASIATSFRTGELFF	TGTGCCAGCATCGCGACTAGCTTTCGGACCGGGGAGCTGTTTTTT
TRBV19	NA	NA	TRBJ1-1	12	CASARQNTEAFF	TGTGCCAGTGCAAGACAGAACACTGAAGCTTTCTTT
TRBV5-1	NA	NA	TRBJ2-7	15	CASSPGGPYVNEQYF	TGCGCCAGCAGCCCCGGCGGGCCGTACGTGAACGAGCAGTACTTC